One sample yielded the 8 T cell receptor beta chains listed below, sequenced in a study of cytomegalovirus exposure and HLA in healthy donors. The table came from immunoSEQ multiplex PCR; TCRdb's copy has only in-frame clones and leaves some out. The sample yields fewer than 100,000 clones, 94% seen once. Source material: PBMCs. The origin of the receptors is a woman in her late teens or twenties in good health and CMV-seronegative.

This clone was detected once. V and J are TRBV19 and TRBJ2-7; 7 nucleotides align to TRBD1. The germline V gene encodes CDR1 LNHDA and CDR2 SQIVND (reference sequence). Trimming removed 10 bases from V and 0 bases from J; junction bases left unmatched: 9. The CDR3 totals 14 residues. The CDR3 reads CATKLRDSSYEQYF. Written as DNA, the CDR3 is TGTGCCACCAAGCTCAGGGACAGCTCCTACGAGCAGTACTTC.

The rearrangement joins TRBV9 to TRBJ2-7; TRBD2 agrees at 13 bases. This CDR3 has 20 amino acids. Trimming took 3 bases from V and 0 from J; bases not matched to a gene: 15. Germline-derived CDR1 and CDR2 are SGDLS and YYNGEE. CDR3 amino acids: CASSARQRKGTSGNSYEQYF. Here the CDR3 DNA reads TGTGCCAGCAGCGCCAGACAGCGCAAAGGGACTAGCGGGAACTCCTACGAGCAGTACTTC.

J is TRBJ2-2 and V is TRBV4-1; 7 positions match TRBD2. V gave up 0 bases and J gave up 1 base; unmatched junction bases: 14. The germline CDR1 and CDR2 sequences are MGHRA and YSYEKL. This CDR3 is 20 amino acids long. Here the CDR3 reads CASSQDWGTKRVGNTGELFF. In DNA, the CDR3 is TGCGCCAGCAGCCAAGATTGGGGGACTAAGCGGGTGGGGAACACCGGGGAGCTGTTTTTT.

The chain has TRBV7-8 and TRBJ2-7; TRBD1 matches 7 bases. The CDR3 covers 16 residues. With 3 bases clipped from V and 4 bases from J, the junction kept 12 bases outside the gene matches. From germline, CDR1 is SGHVS and CDR2 FQNEAQ. The CDR3 bases are TGTGCCAGCAGCTTCCGGGACAGCCTTTCGGGTTACGAGCAGTACTTC. Translating it yields CASSFRDSLSGYEQYF.

The rearrangement uses TRBV5-1 and TRBJ2-2, with 10 bases matching TRBD1. The CDR3 runs 14 residues. V was clipped by 10 bases and J by 3 bases; unmatched bases: 6. CDR1 is SGHRS, CDR2 YFSETQ, per germline. CDR3 nucleotides: TGCGCCTCCTCCGGGACAGGGGACACCGGGGAGCTGTTTTTT. As protein: CASSGTGDTGELFF.

This sequence joins TRBV7-2 and TRBJ2-7; the D gene is possibly TRBD1 (6 bases). Trimming shortened V by 3 bases and J by 6 bases, and 12 bases separated the two germline ends. The CDR3 spans 13 residues. Looked up from germline, CDR1 is SGHTA and CDR2 is FQGNSA. In DNA, the CDR3 is TGTGCCAGCAGCTTGAACCGGGACACCGAGCAGTACTTC. Protein product: CASSLNRDTEQYF.

The V and J genes are TRBV11-3 and TRBJ2-1; D may be TRBD1 (6 bases). CDR1 is SGHNT and CDR2 is YENEEA in the germline V gene. Trimming shortened V by 3 bases and J by 3 bases, and 15 bases separated the two germline ends. This CDR3 region has 16 residues. CDR3 sequence reads: CASSFSGTQSYNEQFF. CDR3 coding DNA: TGTGCCAGCAGCTTTAGTGGGACACAGAGCTACAATGAGCAGTTCTTC. The full variable domain, with the rest looked up from reference TRBV11-3 and TRBJ2-1, is EAGVVQSPRYKIIEKKQPVAFWCNPISGHNTLYWYLQNLGQGPELLIRYENEEAVDDSQLPKDRFSAERLKGVDSTLKIQPAELGDSAVYLCASSFSGTQSYNEQFFGPGTRLTVL.

Here the CDR3 reads CASSDRVDGVTEAFF. DNA of the CDR3: TGTGCCAGCAGCGACAGGGTCGACGGTGTCACTGAAGCTTTCTTT. The chain links TRBV5-4 to TRBJ1-1; 7 bases agree with TRBD1. The CDR3 covers 15 residues. Looked up from germline, CDR1 is SGHNT and CDR2 is YYREEE (reference sequence). Trimming removed 4 bases from V and 4 bases from J; junction bases left unmatched: 10.